Below are 5 T cell receptor beta chains sequenced from a single sample in a study of T cell repertoires in cytomegalovirus infection. TCRdb itself ran the reads through MiXCR, one entry per CDR3 protein. The sample has under 120,000 distinct CDR3 sequences, under 55% seen once. Their target antigens are unknown. This material consisted of CD8+ T cells from cultured PBMCs, taken from culture after CMV antigen stimulation. The source of these receptors is a human donor in good health (CMV status not recorded). Some clones in this sample may be carry-over from other donors' samples.

This clonotype was observed a handful of times. This chain uses TRBV10-3 with TRBJ2-3, with 8 positions matching TRBD2. The CDR3 sequence is 15 residues long. Germline CDR1 reads ENHRY; CDR2 reads SYGVKD. The V segment lost 6 bases and the J segment 1 base; nucleotides outside the gene matches: 6. The CDR3 loop reads CAISPGGLGTDTQYF. DNA of the CDR3: TGTGCCATCAGCCCGGGGGGGCTGGGCACAGATACGCAGTATTTT.

The rearrangement uses TRBV6-4 and TRBJ2-2; 9 nucleotides match TRBD1. V trimming: 10 bases; J trimming: 5 bases; junction bases outside the gene matches: 11. The CDR3 sequence is 15 residues long. The germline V gene encodes CDR1 MRHNA and CDR2 SNTAGT. The CDR3 reads CATTPGQGRTGELFF. The CDR3 coding sequence is TGTGCCACCACACCGGGACAGGGTAGAACCGGGGAGCTGTTTTTT.

This chain uses TRBV7-6 with TRBJ2-5, with TRBD2 matching over 8 bases. This CDR3 has 17 amino acids. Germline CDR1 reads SGHVS; CDR2 reads FNYEAQ. The V segment lost 1 base and the J segment 4 bases; nucleotides outside the gene matches: 11. The CDR3 sequence: CASSLDLAGGGRETQYF. DNA for the CDR3: TGTGCCAGCAGCTTAGACCTTGCGGGGGGAGGTCGAGAGACCCAGTACTTC.

V is TRBV12-3 or TRBV12-4 and J is TRBJ2-3; TRBD2 is a possible D gene (6 bases). V was clipped by 6 bases and J by 0 bases, with 19 bases between them. CDR3 length: 17 residues. The CDR3 nucleotides are TGTGCCAGCAGCTACCAAACAGGACTAAACAGCACAGATACGCAGTATTTT. It codes for CASSYQTGLNSTDTQYF.

The J gene is TRBJ2-3, the V gene TRBV27; a weak D match, TRBD1 (5 bases). Looked up from germline, CDR1 is MNHEY and CDR2 is SMNVEV (reference sequence). The CDR3 is made up of 14 amino acids. The germline V and J ends were trimmed by 3 bases and 2 bases, with 9 bases remaining between them. The CDR3: CASSLGPNTDTQYF. The CDR3 coding sequence is TGTGCCAGCAGTTTGGGGCCCAACACAGATACGCAGTATTTT.